Given below is one T cell receptor beta chain in context. Its antigen is currently unknown. The data belong to a study of cytomegalovirus exposure and HLA in healthy donors. Study results and limitations: According to an earlier analysis, most TCR beta V segments yielded productive rearrangements about 87% or about 30% of the time.

Unrecorded immune exposures were likely, despite nominal health at sampling. Primers: 60 Vbeta forward and 13 Jbeta reverse. Clones were read by immunoSEQ multiplex PCR, and TCRdb kept only the in-frame ones, dropping some. Of more than 95,000 clones detected, under 90% appear once; the ten largest clones hold around 4%. Trimming took 5 bases from V and 3 from J; bases not matched to a gene: 16. Germline CDR1 reads SGHVS; CDR2 reads FQNEAQ. The CDR3 loop spans 17 amino acids. The gene calls are TRBV7-8 and TRBJ2-7, with TRBD2 matching over 7 bases. The sequence derives from a woman in her thirties in good health and CMV-seronegative. Sequenced: PBMCs. DNA for the CDR3: TGTGCCAGCAGCGCAGGCCGGAGCGGGAAAAGGCTCTACGAGCAGTACTTC. The encoded protein is CASSAGRSGKRLYEQYF.